This T cell receptor (beta chain) is drawn from a study of blood T cell repertoires in COVID-19. Study summary: Samples taken during acute and convalescent COVID-19 were collected in the United States, Italy and Spain.

V shed 3 bases and J shed 0 bases, with 11 bases lying between them. CDR1 KGHDR and CDR2 SFDVKD come from the germline V gene. This CDR3 contains 16 residues. Notes on this clone: The same CDR3 is also encoded by other DNA sequences in this sample.

Per the original data handling: Amplification of reference gene primers provided the estimated nucleated cell counts. Assay used: immunoSEQ multiplex PCR; TCRdb lists only in-frame clones, some missing. V, J and clone size are those of that table, while D and trimming were read from the DNA. In the table there are about 440,000 clones, around 89% of which are singletons. The sequencing sample was made of peripheral blood. The TCR originated in a woman aged 25 to 45 with acute or convalescent COVID-19. This chain connects TRBV24-1 to TRBJ1-5; a possible D gene is TRBD1 (6 bases). CDR3: CATSDSQGFSNQPQHF. The DNA of the CDR3 is TGTGCCACCAGTGATAGCCAGGGGTTTAGCAATCAGCCCCAGCATTTT.